These 20 T cell receptor beta chains were sequenced from one sample in a study of molecular identifiers for immune sequencing clone quantification. Using its own MiXCR run on the PCR reads, TCRdb lists one record per CDR3 protein. This table has 40,000 to 45,000 distinct CDR3 sequences, roughly 19% appearing once. The specimen sequenced was naive CD8+ T cells from blood, with Jurkat cell RNA spiked in. The sample's subset: FACS-sorted CD8+CD4-CCR7+CD45RA+ naive T cells. The receptors come from a human donor in good health. Some libraries in this study had Jurkat cell RNA spiked in.

There are many counts of this clonotype. This chain joins TRBV29-1 and TRBJ2-7, with D possibly TRBD2 on 6 matching bases. CDR3 length: 13 residues. CDR1 SQVTM and CDR2 ANQGSEA come from the germline V gene. Trimming left V 4 bases short and J 1 base short, with 11 bases between. The CDR3: CSVGTGESYEQYF. Written as DNA, the CDR3 is TGCAGCGTTGGAACGGGAGAGTCCTACGAGCAGTACTTC.

The genes are TRBV5-5 and TRBJ2-7, with TRBD1 identical over 8 bases. The length of the CDR3 is 14 residues. In germline, CDR1 is SGHKS, CDR2 YYEKEE (reference sequence). Losses at the gene ends were 3 bases for V and 4 bases for J; bases not matched to a gene: 6. The CDR3 sequence is CASSSQGARYEQYF. The CDR3 bases are TGTGCCAGCAGCTCGCAGGGGGCAAGGTACGAGCAGTACTTC. Full variable domain (missing parts from reference TRBV5-5 and TRBJ2-7): DAGVTQSPTHLIKTRGQQVTLRCSPISGHKSVSWYQQVLGQGPQFIFQYYEKEERGRGNFPDRFSARQFPNYSSELNVNALLLGDSALYLCASSSQGARYEQYFGPGTRLTVT.

This clonotype was counted at least ten times. The chain links TRBV7-2 to TRBJ2-1, with D perhaps TRBD2 (6 bases). Germline V gives CDR1 SGHTA, CDR2 FQGNSA. V shed 1 base and J shed 8 bases, with 15 bases lying between them. This CDR3 contains 15 residues. The CDR3 sequence is CASSLDRASGDEQFF. Written as DNA, the CDR3 is TGTGCCAGCAGCTTAGATAGGGCTTCGGGAGATGAGCAGTTCTTC.

Remarks on this clonotype: A much bigger clone sits one base away, suggesting this may be a read error. V usage is TRBV4-3 and J usage is TRBJ1-1; TRBD1 matches at 7 bases. The CDR3 totals 15 residues. In germline, CDR1 is LGHNA, CDR2 YSLEER. CDR3 sequence: CASNQDRVGNTEAFF. In DNA form, the CDR3 reads TGCGCCAGCAACCAAGACAGGGTAGGGAACACTGAAGCTTTCTTT.

This clonotype was counted at least ten times. V is TRBV6-5 and J is TRBJ2-3; 9 bases align to TRBD2. Looked up from germline, CDR1 is MNHEY and CDR2 is SVGAGI. The ends lost 0 bases at V and 6 bases at J; junction bases unmatched: 7. CDR3 length: 16 amino acids. This CDR3 is CASSYSGGGAGDTQYF. CDR3 DNA sequence: TGTGCCAGCAGTTACTCCGGCGGGGGGGCCGGGGATACGCAGTATTTT.

This clonotype was detected many times. The V and J genes are TRBV6-5 and TRBJ2-7; TRBD2 matches at 8 bases. V shed 2 bases and J 7 bases; nucleotides not matched to a gene: 4. Germline CDR1 is MNHEY and CDR2 is SVGAGI. This CDR3 spans 13 amino acids. The CDR3: CASSYSGGPEQYF. CDR3 nucleotide sequence: TGTGCCAGCAGTTACAGCGGGGGCCCGGAGCAGTACTTC.

This clonotype has at least ten counts. The rearrangement links TRBV5-5 to TRBJ2-1, with unresolved D. Per germline, CDR1 SGHKS and CDR2 YYEKEE (reference sequence). V shed 0 bases and J shed 0 bases, with 7 bases lying between them. The CDR3 is made up of 15 amino acids. This CDR3 reads CASSLGHSSYNEQFF. CDR3 coding DNA: TGTGCCAGCAGCTTGGGTCACAGCTCCTACAATGAGCAGTTCTTC.

There are many counts of this clonotype. The chain has TRBV3-1 and TRBJ2-2; 10 bases line up with TRBD2. Germline CDR1 LGHDT, CDR2 YNNKEL (reference sequence). This CDR3 is built from 18 residues. V trimming: 0 bases; J trimming: 5 bases; junction bases outside the gene matches: 9. The CDR3 here is CASSQDEASGRVTGELFF. The CDR3 DNA follows: TGTGCCAGCAGCCAAGACGAGGCTAGCGGGAGAGTAACCGGGGAGCTGTTTTTT.

This clonotype was seen ten or more times. The chain couples TRBV28 to TRBJ1-5; D perhaps matches TRBD1 (5 bases). This CDR3 is 14 amino acids long. Trimming removed 4 bases from V and 6 bases from J, with 13 bases in between. The germline gives CDR1 MDHEN, CDR2 SYDVKM. CDR3 region: CASSSPSTVQPQHF. The CDR3 DNA reads as TGTGCCAGCAGTTCCCCCTCGACAGTTCAGCCCCAGCATTTT.

This clonotype has a count of ten or more. The V and J genes are TRBV5-1 and TRBJ2-5; D not resolved. V was clipped by 3 bases and J by 0 bases, with 3 bases between them. CDR1 and CDR2 (germline): SGHRS, YFSETQ. The CDR3 has 12 residues. This CDR3 is CASSWDQETQYF. The CDR3 DNA reads TGCGCCAGCAGCTGGGACCAAGAGACCCAGTACTTC. Using reference TRBV5-1 and TRBJ2-5 for the parts outside the CDR3, the full variable domain is KAGVTQTPRYLIKTRGQQVTLSCSPISGHRSVSWYQQTPGQGLQFLFEYFSETQRNKGNFPGRFSGRQFSNSRSEMNVSTLELGDSALYLCASSWDQETQYFGPGTRLLVL.

This clonotype has just one count. This may stem from a read error, because a much larger clone lies one nucleotide away. The DNA is left out, because the CDR3 cannot be placed on it with certainty; the CDR3 is given as TCRdb lists it. The chain joins TRBV19 to TRBJ1-5; the listed D gene, TRBD1, was not tested against the DNA. CDR1 and CDR2 from the germline V gene are LNHDA and SQIVND (reference sequence). The CDR3 adds up to 15 amino acids, both ends counted. The CDR3 reads CASSLVGGGNQPRHF.

Many counts were recorded for this clonotype. The chain couples TRBV29-1 to TRBJ1-1; weak D call: TRBD1 (5 bases). Trimming pared 4 bases from V and 7 bases from J, leaving 22 bases between. Per the germline V gene, CDR1 is SQVTM and CDR2 is ANQGSEA. The CDR3 has 15 residues. CDR3 sequence reads: CSVGKVGDQDLEAFF. The CDR3 nucleotides are TGCAGCGTTGGAAAGGTGGGGGATCAGGACCTTGAAGCTTTCTTT.

This clonotype was found many times. The rearrangement uses TRBV20-1 and TRBJ2-7; D gene unclear. V was pared by 6 bases and J by 0 bases, with 18 bases between. The CDR3 contains 15 residues. Germline V gene lookup returns CDR1 DFQATT and CDR2 SNEGSKA (reference sequence). The DNA of the CDR3 is TGCAGTGCACCGCCCGTTGGGCGGAGCTCCTACGAGCAGTACTTC. It translates to CSAPPVGRSSYEQYF.

This clonotype has at least ten counts. J is TRBJ2-7 and V is TRBV20-1, with TRBD1 identical over 8 bases. CDR1 is DFQATT, CDR2 SNEGSKA, per germline (reference sequence). V gave up 5 bases and J gave up 11 bases; unmatched junction bases: 8. The CDR3 loop spans 11 amino acids. The CDR3 protein is CSAGTGPVEYF. As DNA, the CDR3 is TGCAGTGCTGGGACAGGCCCCGTTGAGTACTTC.

This clonotype occurred many times. V and J are TRBV29-1 and TRBJ2-7, with a weak D call TRBD1 (6 bases). V lost 7 bases and J lost 2, with 12 bases in between. The V gene's germline CDR1 is SQVTM and CDR2 ANQGSEA. There are 12 residues in the CDR3. The CDR3 DNA reads TGCAGCGCTGAGACAGGCGCCTACGAGCAGTACTTC. It is translated as CSAETGAYEQYF.

With respect to this clonotype: This may be a read error, as it is one base from a much larger clone. This rearrangement joins TRBV7-9 to TRBJ2-7; 10 bases match TRBD2. This CDR3 has 14 residues. Germline-derived CDR1 and CDR2 are SEHNR and FQNEAQ (reference sequence). Germline trimming cut 5 bases from V and 6 bases from J; bases unmatched to any gene: 7. The CDR3 here is CASSPLAGACEQYF. The CDR3, as DNA: TGTGCCAGCAGCCCGCTAGCGGGGGCGTGCGAGCAGTACTTC.

This clonotype has a count of ten or more. The chain has TRBV7-2 and TRBJ1-6; possible D gene TRBD1, 5 bases. Trimming pared 5 bases from V and 2 bases from J, leaving 13 bases between. CDR3 size: 16 residues. CDR1 SGHTA and CDR2 FQGNSA come from the germline V gene. The CDR3 sequence: CASSQEGDAYNSPLHF. The CDR3 coding sequence is TGTGCCAGCAGCCAGGAAGGGGATGCCTATAATTCACCCCTCCACTTT.

A word on this clonotype: A read error may account for a junction end that differs from germline. CDR3 region: CASSQNRAEQGVYGYTF. DNA of the CDR3: TGTGCCAGTAGCCAAAATCGGGCCGAGCAGGGTGTCTATGGCTACACCTTC. The V gene is TRBV4-2, the J gene TRBJ1-2; tentative D call: TRBD1 (5 bases). Germline CDR1 and CDR2: LGHNA and YNFKEQ. The CDR3 length is 17 residues.

Only a few counts were recorded for this clonotype. V usage is TRBV27 and J usage is TRBJ2-2, with 9 bases that match TRBD1. Looked up from germline, CDR1 is MNHEY and CDR2 is SMNVEV (reference sequence). V lost 8 bases, J lost 6 bases, and 13 bases stayed unmatched. There are 16 residues in the CDR3. CDR3 protein: CASGLPGQGWAGELFF. Written as DNA, the CDR3 is TGTGCCAGCGGCCTTCCGGGACAGGGATGGGCCGGGGAGCTGTTTTTT.

This clonotype was detected a few times. V gene TRBV27 combines with J gene TRBJ1-2; 8 bases agree with TRBD1. The CDR3 is 12 amino acids. Trimming cost V 8 bases and J 4 bases; bases outside gene matches: 3. Germline loops: CDR1 MNHEY, CDR2 SMNVEV (reference sequence). CDR3 sequence: CASGTGGYGYTF. CDR3 coding DNA: TGTGCCAGCGGTACAGGGGGCTATGGCTACACCTTC.